This TCR beta chain was sequenced in a study of post-analysis software for immune sequencing data. Study as a whole: The study covered relapsing-remitting, secondary progressive and progressive-relapsing courses of multiple sclerosis. Study results and caveats: F measure showed strong co-clustering of same-batch samples. Patients had higher frequencies than controls of a handful of TRBV segments, including TRBV5-6, TRBV5-1 and TRBV20-1. Controls showed significantly higher normalized Chao1 diversity than did multiple sclerosis patients.

Turning to this clonotype: What it binds is unknown.

Carried by the TCR beta cDNA libraries were unique molecular identifiers. It was from roughly 1 to 10 million T cells that some 500,000 cDNA molecules came. TCRdb processed the PCR reads anew with MiXCR; each CDR3 protein has one entry. The data contain approximately 630,000 distinct CDR3 sequences, 59% of them singletons. J lost 3 bases, V lost 5 bases, and 12 bases had no gene match. The CDR3 covers 16 residues. The germline gives CDR1 MNHEY, CDR2 SMNVEV (reference sequence). The sequenced material came from blood. The chain recombines TRBV27 with TRBJ1-2; the match to TRBD1 covers 7 bases. This clonotype was sampled from a girl under 10 years old with multiple sclerosis. The CDR3 sequence is CASSPRTGTIDYGYTF. CDR3 DNA sequence: TGTGCCAGCAGTCCCCGGACAGGAACAATAGACTATGGCTACACCTTC.